The clone carrying this TCR beta chain was observed at least ten times. Its antigen is undetermined. The data stem from a study of T cells in Graves' hyperthyroidism and ophthalmopathy. Patients with ophthalmopathy all had a Clinical Activity Score of at least 3, a NOSPECS grade of at least 4 and duration under 3 months. PBMCs stemmed from 10 ml fresh peripheral blood. Amplified TCR beta CDR3 regions derived from RNA transcripts. The primer set for the first-round RT-PCR of the TCR CDR3 was HTBI. TCRdb reanalysed the multiplex PCR reads using MiXCR and keeps one entry per CDR3 protein. Here the sample spans hundreds of thousands of distinct CDR3 sequences, 15% to 20% being singletons. This CDR3 region has 14 residues. Germline values: CDR1 MNHEY, CDR2 SVGEGT. Trimming removed 7 bases from V and 1 base from J, with 10 bases in between. Whole-study findings and limits: Before onset, ophthalmopathy was predicted by the model a median around 6 months earlier.

This clonotype originated in a woman aged 35 to 49 with Graves' ophthalmopathy. The chain combines TRBV6-2 or TRBV6-3 with TRBJ2-2; D ambiguous. The sequenced material came from blood. In nucleotides, the CDR3 is TGTGCCAGCAACGACCAGTGGAACACCGGGGAGCTGTTTTTT. Translating gives CASNDQWNTGELFF.